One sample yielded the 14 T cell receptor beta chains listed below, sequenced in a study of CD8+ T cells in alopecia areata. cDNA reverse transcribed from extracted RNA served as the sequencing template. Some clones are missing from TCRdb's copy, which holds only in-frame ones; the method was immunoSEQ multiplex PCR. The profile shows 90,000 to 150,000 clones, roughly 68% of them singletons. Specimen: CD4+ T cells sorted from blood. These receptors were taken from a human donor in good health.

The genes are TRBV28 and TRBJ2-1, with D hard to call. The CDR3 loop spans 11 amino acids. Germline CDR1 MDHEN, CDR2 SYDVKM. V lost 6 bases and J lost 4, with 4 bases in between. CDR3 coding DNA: TGTGCCAGCAGGGGGTACAATGAGCAGTTCTTC. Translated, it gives CASRGYNEQFF.

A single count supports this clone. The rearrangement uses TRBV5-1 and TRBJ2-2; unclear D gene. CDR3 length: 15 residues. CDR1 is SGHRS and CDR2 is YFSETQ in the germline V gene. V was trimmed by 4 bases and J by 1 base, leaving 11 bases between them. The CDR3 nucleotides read TGCGCCAGCAGCCTTGTTCCAGGGAACACCGGGGAGCTGTTTTTT. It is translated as CASSLVPGNTGELFF.

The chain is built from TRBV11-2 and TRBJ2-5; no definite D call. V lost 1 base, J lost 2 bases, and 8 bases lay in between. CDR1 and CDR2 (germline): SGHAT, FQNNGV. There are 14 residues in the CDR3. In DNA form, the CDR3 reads TGTGCCAGCAGCTTAGGCCGGTTTCAAGAGACCCAGTACTTC. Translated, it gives CASSLGRFQETQYF.

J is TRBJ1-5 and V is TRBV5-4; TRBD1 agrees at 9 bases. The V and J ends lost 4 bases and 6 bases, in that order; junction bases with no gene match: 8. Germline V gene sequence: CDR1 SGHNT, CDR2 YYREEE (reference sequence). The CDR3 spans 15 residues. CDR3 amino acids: CASSLQGQGLQPQHF. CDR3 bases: TGTGCCAGCAGCCTCCAGGGACAGGGTCTTCAGCCCCAGCATTTT. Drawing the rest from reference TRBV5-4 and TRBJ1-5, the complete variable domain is ETGVTQSPTHLIKTRGQQVTLRCSSQSGHNTVSWYQQALGQGPQFIFQYYREEENGRGNFPPRFSGLQFPNYSSELNVNALELDDSALYLCASSLQGQGLQPQHFGDGTRLSIL.

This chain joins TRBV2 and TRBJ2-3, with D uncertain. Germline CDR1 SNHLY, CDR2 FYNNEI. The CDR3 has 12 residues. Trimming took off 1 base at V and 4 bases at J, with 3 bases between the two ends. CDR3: CASSEGPDTQYF. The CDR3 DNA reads TGTGCCAGCAGTGAAGGTCCAGATACGCAGTATTTT. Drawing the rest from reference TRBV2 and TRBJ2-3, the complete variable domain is EPEVTQTPSHQVTQMGQEVILRCVPISNHLYFYWYRQILGQKVEFLVSFYNNEISEKSEIFDDQFSVERPDGSNFTLKIRSTKLEDSAMYFCASSEGPDTQYFGPGTRLTVL.

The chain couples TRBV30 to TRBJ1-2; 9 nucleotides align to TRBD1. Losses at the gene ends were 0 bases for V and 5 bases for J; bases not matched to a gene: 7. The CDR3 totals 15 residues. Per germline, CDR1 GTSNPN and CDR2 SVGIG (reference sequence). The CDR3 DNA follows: TGTGCCTGGAGTGTACAGGGGGCGAATACTTATGGCTACACCTTC. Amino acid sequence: CAWSVQGANTYGYTF.

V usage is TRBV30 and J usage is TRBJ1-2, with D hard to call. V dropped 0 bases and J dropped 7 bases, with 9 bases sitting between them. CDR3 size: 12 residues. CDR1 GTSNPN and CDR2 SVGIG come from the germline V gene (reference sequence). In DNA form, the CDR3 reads TGTGCCTGGAGTGTCCACGGAGCTGGCTACACCTTC. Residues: CAWSVHGAGYTF.

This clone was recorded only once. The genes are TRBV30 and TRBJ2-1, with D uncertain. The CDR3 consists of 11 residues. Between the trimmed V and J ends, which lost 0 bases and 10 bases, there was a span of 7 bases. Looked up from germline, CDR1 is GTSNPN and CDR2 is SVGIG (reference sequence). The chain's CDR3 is CAWSVAWEQFF. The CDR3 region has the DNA TGTGCCTGGAGTGTAGCCTGGGAGCAGTTCTTC.

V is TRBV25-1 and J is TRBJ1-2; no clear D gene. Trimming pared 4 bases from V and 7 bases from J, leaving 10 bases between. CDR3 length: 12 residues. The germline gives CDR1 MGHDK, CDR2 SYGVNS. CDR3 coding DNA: TGTGCCAGCAGTGCCCCCAGCGGTGGCTACACCTTC. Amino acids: CASSAPSGGYTF.

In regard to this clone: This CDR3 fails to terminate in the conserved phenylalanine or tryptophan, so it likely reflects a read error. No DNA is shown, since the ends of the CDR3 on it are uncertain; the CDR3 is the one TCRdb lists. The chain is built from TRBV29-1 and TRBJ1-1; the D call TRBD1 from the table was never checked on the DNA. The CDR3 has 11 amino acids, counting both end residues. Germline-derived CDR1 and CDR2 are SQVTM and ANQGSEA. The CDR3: CSVWGWDTYNL.

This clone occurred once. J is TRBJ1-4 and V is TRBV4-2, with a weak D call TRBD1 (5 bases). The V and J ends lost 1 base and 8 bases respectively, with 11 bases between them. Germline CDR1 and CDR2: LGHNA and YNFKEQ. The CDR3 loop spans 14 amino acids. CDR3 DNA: TGTGCCAGCAGCCAAGGTGGGGGACGCGAAAAACTGTTTTTT. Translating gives CASSQGGGREKLFF.

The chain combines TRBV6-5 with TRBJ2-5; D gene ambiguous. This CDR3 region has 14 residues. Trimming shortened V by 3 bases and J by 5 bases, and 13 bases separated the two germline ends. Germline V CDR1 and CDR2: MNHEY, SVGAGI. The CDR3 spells CASSYSPVLETQYF. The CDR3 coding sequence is TGTGCCAGCAGTTATTCCCCCGTGCTGGAGACCCAGTACTTC.

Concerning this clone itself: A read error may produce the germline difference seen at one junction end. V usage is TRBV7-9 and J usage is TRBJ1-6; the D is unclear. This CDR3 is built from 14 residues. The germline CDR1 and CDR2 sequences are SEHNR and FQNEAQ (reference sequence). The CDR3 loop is CASSLDPYNSPLHF. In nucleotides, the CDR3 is TGTGCCAGCAGTTTAGACCCCTATAATTCACCCCTCCACTTT.

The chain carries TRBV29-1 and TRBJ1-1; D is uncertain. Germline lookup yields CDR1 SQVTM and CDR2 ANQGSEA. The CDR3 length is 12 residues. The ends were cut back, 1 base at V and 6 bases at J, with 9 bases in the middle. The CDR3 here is CSVEAGRAEAFF. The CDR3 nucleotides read TGCAGCGTTGAAGCGGGAAGAGCTGAAGCTTTCTTT.